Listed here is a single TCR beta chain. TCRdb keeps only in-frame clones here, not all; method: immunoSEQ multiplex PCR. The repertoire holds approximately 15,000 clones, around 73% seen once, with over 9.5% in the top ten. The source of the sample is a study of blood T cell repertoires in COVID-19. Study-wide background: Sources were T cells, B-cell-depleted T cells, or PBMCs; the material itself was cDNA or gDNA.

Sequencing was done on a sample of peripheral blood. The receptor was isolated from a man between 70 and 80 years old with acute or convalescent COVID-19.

CDR3 DNA: TGTGCCAGCAGTCCCGGGGGGTCAGGGAAGGTCGAGCAGTACTTC. Its protein product is CASSPGGSGKVEQYF. The chain carries TRBV6-5 and TRBJ2-7; 7 bases are shared with TRBD2. The CDR3 has 15 amino acids. With 5 bases clipped from V and 6 bases from J, the junction kept 13 bases outside the gene matches. Germline CDR1 and CDR2: MNHEY and SVGAGI.